A single T cell receptor beta chain is shown here with its context. The antigen remains unidentified. Some clones are missing from TCRdb's copy, which holds only in-frame ones; the method was immunoSEQ multiplex PCR. The sample gives about 120,000 clones, more than 80% of which show up once; 4% to 5% is in the top ten. The sample belongs to a study of T cell responses to AZD1222 COVID-19 vaccine. Broader study findings: Only a handful of AZD1222 recipients, five to seven in all, had baseline seropositivity. The study found vaccine-associated CD4 TCRs spanning spike, dominant at 160-218 and 743-854. Nearly half of spike-specific TCRs reportedly target unmutated variant regions.

This TCR was sampled from an adult who received the MenACWY meningococcal vaccine as a control. Sequences were derived from peripheral blood, sampled 28 days after the second dose of the MenACWY control vaccine.

The CDR3 region is CASSVGTSGRPDTQYF. The CDR3 coding sequence is TGTGCCAGCAGCGTTGGGACTAGCGGGAGGCCAGATACGCAGTATTTT. The chain links TRBV9 to TRBJ2-3; 15 bases agree with TRBD2. Germline CDR1 SGDLS, CDR2 YYNGEE. Trimming at V came to 2 bases and at J to 4 bases, leaving 2 bases not matched to a gene. CDR3 length equals 16 residues.